This T cell receptor beta chain was retrieved from a study of CD8+ T cells in alopecia areata. Germline values: CDR1 MGHRA, CDR2 YSYEKL. V lost 2 bases and J lost 5, with 12 bases in between. The CDR3 extends over 14 amino acids. To note about this clone: The antigen is unknown.

Whole-study findings and limits: Sharing of TCRs across patients appeared less clear than in mice, possibly for HLA-related reasons.

As the sequencing template, cDNA was produced by extracting RNA and reverse transcribing it. Repertoires were generated with immunoSEQ multiplex PCR, while TCRdb's copy carries only in-frame clones and drops some. The sample shows 150,000 or so clones, 80% to 90% of them seen only once. Source: CD8+ T cells sorted from blood, taken at week 0. The receptor was derived from a human donor with alopecia areata. V gene TRBV4-1 combines with J gene TRBJ1-1, with a tentative D call TRBD1 (6 bases). This CDR3 reads CASSQILQGTEAFF. The CDR3 DNA is TGCGCCAGCAGCCAAATTCTTCAGGGGACTGAAGCTTTCTTT.